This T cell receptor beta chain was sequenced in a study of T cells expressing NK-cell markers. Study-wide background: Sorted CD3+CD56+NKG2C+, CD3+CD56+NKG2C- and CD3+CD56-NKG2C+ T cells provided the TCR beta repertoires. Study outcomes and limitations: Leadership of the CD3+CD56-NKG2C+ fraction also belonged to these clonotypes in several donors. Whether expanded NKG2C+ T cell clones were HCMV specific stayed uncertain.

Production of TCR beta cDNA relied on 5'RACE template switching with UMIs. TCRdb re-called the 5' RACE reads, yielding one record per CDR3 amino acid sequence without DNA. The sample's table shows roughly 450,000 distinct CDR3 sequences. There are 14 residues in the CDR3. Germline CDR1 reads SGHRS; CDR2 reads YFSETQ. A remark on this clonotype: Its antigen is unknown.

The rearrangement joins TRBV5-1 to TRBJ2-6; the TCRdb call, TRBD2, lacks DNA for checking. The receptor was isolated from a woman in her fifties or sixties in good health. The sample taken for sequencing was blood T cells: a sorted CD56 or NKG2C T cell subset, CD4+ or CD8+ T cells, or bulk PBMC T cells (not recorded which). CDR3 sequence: CASSLITSANVLTF.